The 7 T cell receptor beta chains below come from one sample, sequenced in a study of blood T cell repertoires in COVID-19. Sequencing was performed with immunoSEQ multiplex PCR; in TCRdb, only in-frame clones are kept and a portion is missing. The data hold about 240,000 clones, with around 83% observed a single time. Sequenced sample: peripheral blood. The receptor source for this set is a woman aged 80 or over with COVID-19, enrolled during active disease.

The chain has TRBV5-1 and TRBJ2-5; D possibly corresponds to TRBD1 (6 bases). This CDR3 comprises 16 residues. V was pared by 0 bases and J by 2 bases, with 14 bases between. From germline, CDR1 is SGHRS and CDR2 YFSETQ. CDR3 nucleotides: TGCGCCAGCAGCTTGGGAACAGGGACGGTGCAAGAGACCCAGTACTTC. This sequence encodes CASSLGTGTVQETQYF. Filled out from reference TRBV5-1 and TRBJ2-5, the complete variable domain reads KAGVTQTPRYLIKTRGQQVTLSCSPISGHRSVSWYQQTPGQGLQFLFEYFSETQRNKGNFPGRFSGRQFSNSRSEMNVSTLELGDSALYLCASSLGTGTVQETQYFGPGTRLLVL.

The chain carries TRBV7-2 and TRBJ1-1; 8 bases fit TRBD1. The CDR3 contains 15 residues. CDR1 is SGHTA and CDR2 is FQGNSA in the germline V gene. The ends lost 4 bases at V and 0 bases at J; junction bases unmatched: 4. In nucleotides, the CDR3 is TGTGCCAGCAGCTCGCAGGGGGCTATGAACACTGAAGCTTTCTTT. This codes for CASSSQGAMNTEAFF.

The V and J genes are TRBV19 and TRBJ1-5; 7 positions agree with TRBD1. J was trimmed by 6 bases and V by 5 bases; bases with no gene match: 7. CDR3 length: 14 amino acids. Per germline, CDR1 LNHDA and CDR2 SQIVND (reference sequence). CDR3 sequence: CASSYTGDAQPQHF. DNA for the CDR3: TGTGCCAGTAGTTATACAGGGGACGCTCAGCCCCAGCATTTT.

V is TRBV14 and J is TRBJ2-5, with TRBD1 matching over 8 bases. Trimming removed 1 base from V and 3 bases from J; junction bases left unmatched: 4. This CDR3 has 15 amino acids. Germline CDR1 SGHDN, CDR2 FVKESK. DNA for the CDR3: TGTGCCAGCAGCCAAGTTCGACAGGGGAAAGAGACCCAGTACTTC. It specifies CASSQVRQGKETQYF.

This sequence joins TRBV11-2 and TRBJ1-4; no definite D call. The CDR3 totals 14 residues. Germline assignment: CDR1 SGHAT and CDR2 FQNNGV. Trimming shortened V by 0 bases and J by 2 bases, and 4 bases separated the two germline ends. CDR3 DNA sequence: TGTGCCAGCAGCTTAGACAGGACTAATGAAAAACTGTTTTTT. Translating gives CASSLDRTNEKLFF.

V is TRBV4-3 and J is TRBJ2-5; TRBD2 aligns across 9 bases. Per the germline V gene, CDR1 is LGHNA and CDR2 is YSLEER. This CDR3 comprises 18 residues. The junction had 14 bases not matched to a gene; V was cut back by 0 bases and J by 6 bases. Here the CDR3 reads CASSQDLGKREARQTQYF. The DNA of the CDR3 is TGCGCCAGCAGCCAAGATTTGGGAAAGCGGGAGGCTCGGCAGACCCAGTACTTC.

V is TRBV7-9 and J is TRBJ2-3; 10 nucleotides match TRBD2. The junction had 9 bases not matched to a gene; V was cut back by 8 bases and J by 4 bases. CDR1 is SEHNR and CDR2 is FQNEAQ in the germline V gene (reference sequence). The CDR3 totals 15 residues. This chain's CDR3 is CASGSSGGGADTQYF. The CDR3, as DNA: TGTGCCAGCGGCTCTAGCGGGGGTGGAGCAGATACGCAGTATTTT.